This TCR beta chain is drawn from a study of vaccination and CD4 T cells after COVID-19 (dated by TCRdb to between 2021 and 2023). A note on the overall study: The convalescent cohort included six males and four females, with two Hispanic individuals, seven Caucasians, two Asians and one multiracial person. In control cultures, a CEFX viral epitope pool was used as positive control, an HIV-1 Nef peptide pool was used as negative control, or no peptide was added. The spike-specific CD4+ TCR repertoire was compared before and after mRNA vaccination in about nine COVID-19 convalescent patients and a handful of infection-naive healthy vaccine recipients. Each participant got two doses of either the Pfizer-BioNTech BNT162b2 vaccine (n=8) or the Moderna mRNA-1273 vaccine (n=2). An earlier paper using these donors assessed, at the TCR clonotype level, memory CD4+ T cell crossreactivity between SARS-CoV-2 and common cold coronavirus spike proteins. Post-COVID blood samples were collected from convalescent patients a median of roughly 100 days after diagnosis, with a range of roughly 30 to 161 days. Post-vaccine blood samples were collected a median of approximately eleven weeks after the second vaccine dose, ranging from about 12 to 241 days. Overlapping spike peptide pools from SARS-CoV-2 and from the common cold coronaviruses HCoV-NL63, HCoV-OC43 and HCoV-229E were used as culture stimuli. Study-wide conclusions, independent of this receptor: Among convalescent patients, a median about 86% of the SARS-CoV-2-reactive clones seen after vaccination appeared only after vaccination, which suggests priming specific to the vaccine. The median count of SARS-CoV-2-reactive clonotypes went up from roughly 21 after infection to 30 to 40 after vaccination, although the change was not significant. In convalescent patients, nearly all vaccine-specific clones (304 of 307) were found to be mono-reactive for SARS-CoV-2 spike rather than cross-reactive with common cold coronaviruses. The study included relatively few convalescent patients and did not analyze early timepoints after natural infection.

On this clonotype itself: The clone's antigen remains unknown. No base-level quality is on record; no much larger clone is a single base apart.

Library prep was done by PCR. At the Johns Hopkins FTIC core, DNA from the cultured CD4+ T cells underwent TCR sequencing with the Oncomine TCR Beta short-read assay. Genomic DNA was extracted from the cultured CD4+ T cells with the QIAamp micro DNA kit. Oncomine TCR Beta libraries from cultured CD4+ T cells were pooled with unique dual indexes and sequenced on an Illumina iSeq 100. On the authors' methods: Non-productive sequences were filtered out, and CDR3s that did not start with C, did not end with F or W, or were shorter than 7 amino acids were discarded. The MANAFEST web application identified antigen-specific clonotypes by comparing peptide-stimulated wells against reference wells and other culture wells. For a clone to be called positive, the clone needed an FDR below 0.05, an odds ratio above 5, and a productive frequency above 0.1% in at least two of three replicate wells. A clonotype counted as cross-reactive if it showed significant expansion both in the SARS-CoV-2 spike wells and in at least one common cold coronavirus spike condition. CDR3 homology was assessed with Levenshtein distances (stringdist) and unrooted phylogenetic trees (ape) in R version 3.6.1. TCRdb redid the processing of the public reads, applying fastp at Q25 and MiXCR, and retained in-frame beta chains. Rows with a matching CDR3 protein are joined into one entry that keeps the most common DNA and genes. The V and J calls here are based on TCRdb, not the publication. A total of several thousand distinct CDR3 sequences appear in this sample, almost 50% of them only once. The ten largest clones add up to around 25% of the sample.

Including the terminal cysteine and phenylalanine, the CDR3 comprises 10 residues. Only CDR3 DNA remains: 30 bases, in frame from the first base. V is reduced by 4 bases and J by 11 bases, leaving a spacing of 9 bases between them. The germline V gene (reference sequence) gives CDR1 as GTSNPN and CDR2 as SVGIG. The sample's treatment or condition, from its label and the paper: roughly 11-day PBMC culture with coronavirus spike peptide pools or control peptides (ViraFEST assay). CD4+ T cells from unexposed donors were collected before the COVID-19 pandemic (2011-2018). To expand antigen-specific T cells with peptide pools and then pick out the expanded clonotypes through TCR sequencing, the study relied on the ViraFEST assay. PBMCs were cultured at approximately 2 million per well in IMDM supplemented with 5% human AB serum and 9.5 to 10 IU/ml IL-2, with about 10 ug/ml peptide pools added. On days 3 and 7, half of the culture medium was replaced with fresh IL-2-containing medium. After 9 to 10 days of culture, CD4+ T cells were isolated by negative selection using the EasySep CD4+ T cell isolation kit. As cell numbers permitted, CD4+ T cells from unexposed donors were tested for reactivity to SARS-CoV-2 S and N and to four common cold coronavirus spike pools. Ficoll-Paque Plus gradient centrifugation was used to isolate PBMCs from whole blood, and the isolated PBMCs were then either used fresh or cryopreserved at -140C. In general, triplicate wells were set up for every culture condition. The leukapheresis product used for the unexposed donors was purchased from a commercial source.

The sequencing input was CD4+ T cells from blood, cultured in vitro. This chain is built from TRBV30 and TRBJ1-3; the D gene is not confidently resolved. This TCR was sampled from a human donor in good health. In nucleotide form, the sequence is TGTGCCTGGATGGAGGGTTCCATATATTTT. It encodes CAWMEGSIYF.